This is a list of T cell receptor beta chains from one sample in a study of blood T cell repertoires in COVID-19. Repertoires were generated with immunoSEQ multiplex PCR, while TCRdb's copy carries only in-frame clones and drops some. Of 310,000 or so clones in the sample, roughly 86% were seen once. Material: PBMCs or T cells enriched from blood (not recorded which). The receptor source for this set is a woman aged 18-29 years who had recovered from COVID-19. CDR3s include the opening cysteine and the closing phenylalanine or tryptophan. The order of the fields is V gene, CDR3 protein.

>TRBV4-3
CASSQDLQGGMREQYF
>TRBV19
CASTPLAEGSYNEQFF
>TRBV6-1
CASSEGGHTPYEQYF
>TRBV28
CASSRYYEQYF
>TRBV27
CASSRPPIAGWSDTQYF
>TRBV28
CASSLVAEGRAYGYTF
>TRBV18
CASSPQGGNQPQHF
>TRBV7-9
CASSLEGHRGGTEAFF
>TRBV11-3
CASSLREGRSMNTEAFF
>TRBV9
CASSVAGGSNSPLHF
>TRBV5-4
CASSQKDREWPVAGYTF
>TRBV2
CASSERRELYEQYF
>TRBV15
CATSLQRNTEAFF
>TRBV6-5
CASSYSGGEGNTEAFF
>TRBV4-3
CASSSQGPGELFF
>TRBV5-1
CASSLPTGGSGANVLTF
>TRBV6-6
CASLSDRISYEQYF
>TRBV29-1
CSVEAAGVLADTQYF
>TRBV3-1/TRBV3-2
CASSPTFGDSYGYTF
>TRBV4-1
CASSQDTPGQGARGYTF
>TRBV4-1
CASSQETGYNQPQHF
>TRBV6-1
CASSDRTVANYGYTF
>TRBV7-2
CASSPILGGRGEQYF
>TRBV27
CASSLSGRGAVSGNTIYF
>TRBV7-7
CASSLGTLNEQFF
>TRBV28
CASSPFAGASYEQYF
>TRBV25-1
CASSEPQVGTGGASKAFF
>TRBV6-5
CASSFGGSEQYF
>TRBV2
CASRRGADGYTF
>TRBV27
CASTPRRRGDTDTQYF
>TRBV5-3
CARRRGRALHEQYF
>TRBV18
CASSQDRGTGANVLTF
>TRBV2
CASRPTGENEKLFF
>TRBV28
CASRKTQPQHF
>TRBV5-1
CASSLGGQSNTEAFF
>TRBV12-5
CASGLDGVTGELFF
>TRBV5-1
CASSPGQWGAKNIQYF
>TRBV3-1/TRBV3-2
CASSQGTGSTGYTF
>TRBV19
CASSRDMAGNTIYF
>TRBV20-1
CSASSGVGFDEQFF
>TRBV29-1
CSAGTGGTGNTIYF
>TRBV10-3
CAISTGLAGGPYGNEQFF
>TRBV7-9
CASSPTQGWTEAFF
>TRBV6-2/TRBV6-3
CASSYSEDYTGELFF
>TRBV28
CASISNGRDTEAFF
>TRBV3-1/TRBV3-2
CASSQDGANYGYTF
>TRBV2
CALETEVGYTF
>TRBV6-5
CASRSPLSSYEQYF
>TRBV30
CAWSVRGGQPQHF